This T cell receptor beta chain was profiled in a study of pediatric ulcerative colitis. Across the study: Disease was pancolitis in under 10 and left-sided in two, histology-confirmed.

This clone was recorded once. Antigen: not known. Study results and caveats: In rectum, acute severe colitis had expanded clones and less diversity.

The table came from immunoSEQ multiplex PCR; TCRdb's copy has only in-frame clones and leaves some out. The repertoire has fewer than 40,000 clones, roughly 78% of them found once; the top ten carry approximately 4%. This sequence originates from a boy between 10 and 17 years old with severe ulcerative colitis. Input material: blood.

The CDR3 region is CASAYRDTNTEAFF. Written as DNA, the CDR3 is TGTGCTAGTGCCTACAGGGACACGAACACTGAAGCTTTCTTT. The chain links TRBV12-5 to TRBJ1-1; a possible D gene is TRBD1 (6 bases). V was cut by 7 bases and J by 1 base, with 13 bases left in between. CDR3 length: 14 amino acids. CDR1 and CDR2 from the germline V gene are LGHNT and FRNRAP.